What follows describes a single TCR beta chain. This sample is part of a study of beta chain features in type 1 diabetes. What was sequenced were expressed TCRB transcripts, since all of the isolated RNA had been reverse transcribed. Profiled with immunoSEQ multiplex PCR; TCRdb holds only in-frame clones, not every one. This sample has some 410,000 clones, with about 15% found just once. The CDR3 runs to 15 residues. In germline, CDR1 is SGHRS, CDR2 YFSETQ. The V and J ends lost 3 bases and 3 bases respectively, with 14 bases between them. Once sorted, every population was more than 95% pure. The source material was naive CD4+ T cells from blood. This TCR derives from a man aged 25-45 years in good health. The chain has TRBV5-1 and TRBJ2-3; D unclear. CDR3 sequence (DNA): TGCGCCAGCAGCTCTTTCCGTGGAGAAACAGATACGCAGTATTTT. Translating it yields CASSSFRGETDTQYF.